This T cell receptor beta chain was found in a study of Graves' ophthalmopathy and Graves' hyperthyroidism. Amplified TCR beta CDR3 regions were obtained using RNA transcripts as template. An opening RT-PCR round employed HTBI primers and preceded a second-round multiplex PCR. TCRdb re-called the multiplex PCR reads through MiXCR, storing one row per CDR3 protein. This sample has hundreds of thousands of distinct CDR3 sequences; about two fifths occur once, and the top ten carry more than 3%. This clonotype was picked up many times. What it recognizes is unknown. Germline V CDR1 and CDR2: SGHVS, FNYEAQ. This CDR3 has 14 amino acids. J gave up 3 bases and V 1 base, and 2 bases lay outside the gene matches. Study-wide results and caveats: Thyroid clonotypes that were expanded above 0.001 frequency mostly also appeared in blood. Ophthalmopathy progression cases were predicted by the model with approximately 71% sensitivity and approximately 74% specificity. A model built from 13 signatures distinguished ophthalmopathy from stable hyperthyroidism with roughly 90% sensitivity and 81.08% specificity.

A volume of 10 ml of fresh peripheral blood supplied the PBMCs. The sample was peripheral blood. This receptor was taken from an adult man with Graves' ophthalmopathy. This chain joins TRBV7-6 and TRBJ1-1; 7 positions agree with TRBD1. CDR3 sequence reads: CASSLGQGYTEAFF. In nucleotides, the CDR3 is TGTGCCAGCAGCTTAGGACAGGGCTACACTGAAGCTTTCTTT.